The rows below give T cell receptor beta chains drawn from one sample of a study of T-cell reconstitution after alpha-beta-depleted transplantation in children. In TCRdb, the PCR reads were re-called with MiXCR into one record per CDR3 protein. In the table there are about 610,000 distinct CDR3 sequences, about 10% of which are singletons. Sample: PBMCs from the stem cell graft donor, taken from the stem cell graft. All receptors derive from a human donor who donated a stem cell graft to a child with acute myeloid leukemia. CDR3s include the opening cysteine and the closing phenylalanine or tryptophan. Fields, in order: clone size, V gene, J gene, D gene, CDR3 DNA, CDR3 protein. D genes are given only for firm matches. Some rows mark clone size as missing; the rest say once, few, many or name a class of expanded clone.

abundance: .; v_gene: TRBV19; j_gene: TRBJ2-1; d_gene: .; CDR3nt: TGTGCCAGTAGGGGACGGAGCTCCTACAATGAGCAGTTCTTC; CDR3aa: CASRGRSSYNEQFF
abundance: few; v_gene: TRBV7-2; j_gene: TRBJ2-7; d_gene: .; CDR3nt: TGTGCCAGCAGCTTAGGAGGGAGGCACCTCTCCTACGAGCAGTACTTC; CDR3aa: CASSLGGRHLSYEQYF
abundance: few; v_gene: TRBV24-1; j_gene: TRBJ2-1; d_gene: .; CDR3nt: TGTGCCACCAGTGATCAGACTAGGTCGCGGGTCAATCCCTTAAACAATGAGCAGTTCTTC; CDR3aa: CATSDQTRSRVNPLNNEQFF
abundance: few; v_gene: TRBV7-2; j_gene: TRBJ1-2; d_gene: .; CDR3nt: TGTGCCAGCAGCTCACTGAGAGGGAATGGCTACACCTTC; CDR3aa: CASSSLRGNGYTF
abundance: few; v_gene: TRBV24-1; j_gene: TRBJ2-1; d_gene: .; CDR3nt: TGTGCCACCAGAAGGGGAGCTGAGCAGTTCTTC; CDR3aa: CATRRGAEQFF
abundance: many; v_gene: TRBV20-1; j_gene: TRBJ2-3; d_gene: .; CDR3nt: TGCAGTGCTTATTCCCTGGGGGGATCTCGCCCAGATACGCAGTATTTT; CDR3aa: CSAYSLGGSRPDTQYF
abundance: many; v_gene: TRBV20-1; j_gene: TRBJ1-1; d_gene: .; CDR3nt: TGCAGTGCTCCCCGCCTGAGGGGGGGAGGCACTGAAGCTTTCTTT; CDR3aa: CSAPRLRGGGTEAFF
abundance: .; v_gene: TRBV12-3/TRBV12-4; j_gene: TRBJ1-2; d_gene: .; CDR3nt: TGTGCCAGCAGTCCCGGGGTACTTAACTATGGCTACACCTTC; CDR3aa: CASSPGVLNYGYTF
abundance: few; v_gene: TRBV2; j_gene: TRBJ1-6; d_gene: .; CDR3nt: TGTGCCAGCAGTGAGGCCGGGGGTTCACCCCTCCACTTT; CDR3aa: CASSEAGGSPLHF
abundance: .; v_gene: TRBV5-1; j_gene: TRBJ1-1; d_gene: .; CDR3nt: TGCGCCAGCAGCTTGTTACAGGGCACCGAGAGGGAAGCTTTCTTT; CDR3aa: CASSLLQGTEREAFF
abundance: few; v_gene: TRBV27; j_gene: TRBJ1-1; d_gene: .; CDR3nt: TGTGCCAGCAGGTCCAGAGGGGGGGCATGTTTCTTT; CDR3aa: CASRSRGGACFF
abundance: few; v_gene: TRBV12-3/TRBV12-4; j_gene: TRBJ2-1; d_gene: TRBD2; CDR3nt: TGTGCCAGCAGTTTCGTAGGCCTAGCGGGAGACGAGCAGTTCTTC; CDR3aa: CASSFVGLAGDEQFF
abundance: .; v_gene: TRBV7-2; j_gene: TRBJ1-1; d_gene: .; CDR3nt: TGTGCCAGCAGCTTAGGCTCAGGGATCATGAACACTGAAGCTTTCTTT; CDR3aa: CASSLGSGIMNTEAFF
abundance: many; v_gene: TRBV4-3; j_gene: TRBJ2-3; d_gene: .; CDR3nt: TGCGCCAGCAGCCAAGATGGGCGGGTCACAGATACGCAGTATTTT; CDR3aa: CASSQDGRVTDTQYF
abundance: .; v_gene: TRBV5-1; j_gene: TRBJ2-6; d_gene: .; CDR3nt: TGCGCCAGCAGCTTAGAAGTTCCTGGGGCCAACGTCCTGACTTTC; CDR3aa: CASSLEVPGANVLTF
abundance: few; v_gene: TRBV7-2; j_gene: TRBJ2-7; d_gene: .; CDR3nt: TGTGCCAGCAGCTTAGCTCAGGCCTCCTACGAGCAGTACTTC; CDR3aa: CASSLAQASYEQYF
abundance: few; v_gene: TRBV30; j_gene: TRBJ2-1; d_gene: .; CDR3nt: TGTGCCTGGAGGCTAGCAAGTGAGCAGTTCTTC; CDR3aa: CAWRLASEQFF
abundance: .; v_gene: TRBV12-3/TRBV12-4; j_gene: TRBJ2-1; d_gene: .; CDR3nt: TGTGCCAGCAGTCTATTCTCTACTGAGCAGTTCTTC; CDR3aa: CASSLFSTEQFF
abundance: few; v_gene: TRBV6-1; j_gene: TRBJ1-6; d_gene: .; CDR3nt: TGTGCCAGCAGCCAGGGGCGGAAGAATTCACCCCTCCACTTT; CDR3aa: CASSQGRKNSPLHF
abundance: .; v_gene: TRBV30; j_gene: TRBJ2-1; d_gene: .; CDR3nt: TGTGCCTGGTCTAGGGGGGATTACAATGAGCAGTTCTTC; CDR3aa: CAWSRGDYNEQFF
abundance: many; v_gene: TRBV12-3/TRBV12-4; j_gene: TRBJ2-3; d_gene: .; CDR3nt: TGTGCCAGCAGTTTAGGGCTAGATACGCAGTATTTT; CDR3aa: CASSLGLDTQYF
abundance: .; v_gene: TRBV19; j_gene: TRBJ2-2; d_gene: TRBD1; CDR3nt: TGTGCCAGTAGTAGGAGACAGGGGGTGGAGGAGCTGTTTTTT; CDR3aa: CASSRRQGVEELFF
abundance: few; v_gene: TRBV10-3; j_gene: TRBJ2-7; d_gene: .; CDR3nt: TGTGCCATCAGTTTAAGGGAGACTACTCTCTACGAGCAGTACTTC; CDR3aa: CAISLRETTLYEQYF
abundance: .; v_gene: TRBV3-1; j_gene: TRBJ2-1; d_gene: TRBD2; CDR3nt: TGTGCCAGCAGCCAAGAGGTGCTAGCGGGACCTGGGAATGAGCAGTTCTTC; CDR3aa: CASSQEVLAGPGNEQFF
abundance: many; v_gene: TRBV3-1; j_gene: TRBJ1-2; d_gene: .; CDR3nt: TGTGCCAGCAGCCCACAGGGTTATGGCTACACCTTC; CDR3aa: CASSPQGYGYTF
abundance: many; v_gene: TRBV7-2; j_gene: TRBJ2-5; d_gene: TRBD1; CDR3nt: TGTGCCAGCAGCTTATCGGACAGGGGGCGGGAGACCCAGTACTTC; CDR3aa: CASSLSDRGRETQYF
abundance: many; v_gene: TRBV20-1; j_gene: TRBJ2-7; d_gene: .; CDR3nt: TGCAGTGCGACGAAGGATGAGCGGCAGTACTTC; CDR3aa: CSATKDERQYF
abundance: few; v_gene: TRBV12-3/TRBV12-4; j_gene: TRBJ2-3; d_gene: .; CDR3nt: TGTGCCAGCAACACTCCGACCACAGATACGCAGTATTTT; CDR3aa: CASNTPTTDTQYF
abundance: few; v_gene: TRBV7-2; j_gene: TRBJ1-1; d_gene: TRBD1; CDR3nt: TGTGCCAGCAGCTTAGGGGGACAGCCGAACACTGAAGCTTTCTTT; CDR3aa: CASSLGGQPNTEAFF
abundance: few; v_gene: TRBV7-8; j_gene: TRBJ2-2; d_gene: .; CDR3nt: TGTGCTACCAGGATTTTCACGAACACCGGGGAGCTGTTTTTT; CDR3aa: CATRIFTNTGELFF
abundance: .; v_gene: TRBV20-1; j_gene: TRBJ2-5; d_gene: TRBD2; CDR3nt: TGCAGTGCTAGAGATAGGAGGGAGGGCCTGGAGACCCAGTACTTC; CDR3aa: CSARDRREGLETQYF
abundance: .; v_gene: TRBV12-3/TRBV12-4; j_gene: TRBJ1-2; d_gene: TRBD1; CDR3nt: TGTGCCAGCAGCCCACGGGCGACAGGGATAAACTATGGCTACACCTTC; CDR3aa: CASSPRATGINYGYTF
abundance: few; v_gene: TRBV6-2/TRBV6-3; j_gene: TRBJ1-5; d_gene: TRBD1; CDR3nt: TGTGCCAGCAGATCGACAGGGGGTCAGAATCAGCCCCAGCATTTT; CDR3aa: CASRSTGGQNQPQHF
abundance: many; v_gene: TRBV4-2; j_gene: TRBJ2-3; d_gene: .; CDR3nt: TGTGCCAGCAGCCAAGAGGCAGATACGCAGTATTTT; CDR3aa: CASSQEADTQYF
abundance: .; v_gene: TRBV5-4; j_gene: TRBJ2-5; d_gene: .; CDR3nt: TGTGCCAGCAGCTTTATTACAGACGAAGAGACCCAGTACTTC; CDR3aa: CASSFITDEETQYF
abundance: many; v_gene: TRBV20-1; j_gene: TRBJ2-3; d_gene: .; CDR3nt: TGCAGTGCTAGAGTTATACAGGGAGCCACAGATACGCAGTATTTT; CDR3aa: CSARVIQGATDTQYF
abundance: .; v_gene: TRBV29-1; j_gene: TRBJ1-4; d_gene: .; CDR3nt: TGCAGCGCCGGAGAAATTTTTGAAAAACTGTTTTTT; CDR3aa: CSAGEIFEKLFF
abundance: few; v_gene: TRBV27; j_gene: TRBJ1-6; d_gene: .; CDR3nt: TGTGCCAGCAGTACCCAAGGGGGGGCGGGTTCACCCCTCCACTTT; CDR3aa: CASSTQGGAGSPLHF
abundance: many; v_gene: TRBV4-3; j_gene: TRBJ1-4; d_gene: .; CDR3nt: TGCGCCAGCAGCCAGGGGACGGGACGGCCCTCTGAAAAACTGTTTTTT; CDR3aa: CASSQGTGRPSEKLFF
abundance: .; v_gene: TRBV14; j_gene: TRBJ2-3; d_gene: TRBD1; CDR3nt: TGTGCCAGCAGCCCGCCCGGGACAGGGTCTGAAACAGATACGCAGTATTTT; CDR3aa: CASSPPGTGSETDTQYF
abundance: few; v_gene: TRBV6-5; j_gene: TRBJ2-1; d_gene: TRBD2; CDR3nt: TGTGCCAGCAGTAAATCGGGCGGGAGGGAGCAGTTCTTC; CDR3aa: CASSKSGGREQFF
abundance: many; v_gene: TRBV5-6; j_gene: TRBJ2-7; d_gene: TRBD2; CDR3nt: TGTGCCAGCAGCTTGTCCCTCCGAGGGACTAGCGGGAGTACCCTCTACGAGCAGTACTTC; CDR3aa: CASSLSLRGTSGSTLYEQYF
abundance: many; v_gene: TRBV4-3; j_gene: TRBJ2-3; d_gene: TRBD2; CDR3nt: TGCGCCAGCAGCCAAGATAGCGGGGGCACAGATACGCAGTATTTT; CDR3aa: CASSQDSGGTDTQYF
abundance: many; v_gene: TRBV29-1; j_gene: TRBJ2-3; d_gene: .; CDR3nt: TGCAGCGTGGAGGATACGCAGTATTTT; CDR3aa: CSVEDTQYF
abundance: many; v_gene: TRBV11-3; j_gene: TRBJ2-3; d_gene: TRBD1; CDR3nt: TGTGCCAGCAGCTCGAGACAGGGCGTAGATACGCAGTATTTT; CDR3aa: CASSSRQGVDTQYF
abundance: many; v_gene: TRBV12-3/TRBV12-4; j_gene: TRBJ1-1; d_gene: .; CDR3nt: TGTGCCAGCAGTTTAACCAGGAACACTGAAGCTTTCTTT; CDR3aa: CASSLTRNTEAFF
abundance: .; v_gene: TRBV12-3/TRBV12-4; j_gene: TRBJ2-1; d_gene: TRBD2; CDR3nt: TGTGCCCTCTGTTTAACCCTAGCGGGAGTATTTAGTAACTACAATGAGCAGTTCTTC; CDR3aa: CALCLTLAGVFSNYNEQFF
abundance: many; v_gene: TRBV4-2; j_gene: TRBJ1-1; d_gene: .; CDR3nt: TGTGCCAGCAGCCAAGAGGGGCCGAACACTGAAGCTTTCTTT; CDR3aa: CASSQEGPNTEAFF
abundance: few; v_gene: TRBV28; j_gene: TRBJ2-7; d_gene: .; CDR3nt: TGTGCCAGCAGTCCCCATGACAAAGAGTACGAGCAGTACTTC; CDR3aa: CASSPHDKEYEQYF
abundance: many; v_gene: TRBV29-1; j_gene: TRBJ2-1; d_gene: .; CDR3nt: TGCAGCGTTCAGGGCGGGCTAGCCTACAATGAGCAGTTCTTC; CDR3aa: CSVQGGLAYNEQFF
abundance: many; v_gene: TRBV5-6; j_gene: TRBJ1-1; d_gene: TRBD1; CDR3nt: TGTGCCAGCAGCCTGGACAGGAGAGTGAACACTGAAGCTTTCTTT; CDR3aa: CASSLDRRVNTEAFF
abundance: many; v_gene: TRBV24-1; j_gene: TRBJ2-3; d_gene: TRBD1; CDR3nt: TGTGCCACCAGTGACGCCGGGACAGGATCCGGGACGCAGTATTTT; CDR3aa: CATSDAGTGSGTQYF
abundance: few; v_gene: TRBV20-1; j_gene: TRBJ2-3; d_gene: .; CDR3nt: TGCAGTGCTAGAGACGGACGAGGGGTAGATACGCAGTATTTT; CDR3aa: CSARDGRGVDTQYF
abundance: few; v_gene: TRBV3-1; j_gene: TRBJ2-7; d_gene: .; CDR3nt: TGTGCCAGCAGCCAAGATGCTGGAAGAATCTACGAGCAGTACTTC; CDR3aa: CASSQDAGRIYEQYF
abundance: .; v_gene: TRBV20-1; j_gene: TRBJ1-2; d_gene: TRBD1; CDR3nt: TGCAGTGCTGCCGGGACAGGGATCTATGGCTACACCTTC; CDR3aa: CSAAGTGIYGYTF
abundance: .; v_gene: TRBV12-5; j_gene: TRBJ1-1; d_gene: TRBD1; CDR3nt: TGTGCTAGTGGTTTGGCAGGGGGCGATGAAGCTTTCTTT; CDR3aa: CASGLAGGDEAFF
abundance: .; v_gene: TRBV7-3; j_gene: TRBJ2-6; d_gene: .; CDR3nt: TGTGCCAGCAGCTCCCGACAGGCTGGGGCCAACGTCCTGACTTTC; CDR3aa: CASSSRQAGANVLTF